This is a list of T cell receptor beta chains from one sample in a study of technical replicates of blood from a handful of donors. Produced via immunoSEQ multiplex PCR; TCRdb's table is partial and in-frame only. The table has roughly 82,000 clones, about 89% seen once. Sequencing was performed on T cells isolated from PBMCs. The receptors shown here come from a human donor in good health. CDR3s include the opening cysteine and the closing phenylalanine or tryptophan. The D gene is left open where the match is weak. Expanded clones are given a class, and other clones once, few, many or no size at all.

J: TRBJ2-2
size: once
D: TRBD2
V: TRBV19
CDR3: CASRPGLAALGELFF
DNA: TGTGCCAGTAGGCCGGGACTAGCGGCCTTAGGGGAGCTGTTTTTT

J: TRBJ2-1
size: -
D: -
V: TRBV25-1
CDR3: CASSEGSSYNEQFF
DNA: TGTGCCAGCAGTGAAGGGAGCTCCTACAATGAGCAGTTCTTC

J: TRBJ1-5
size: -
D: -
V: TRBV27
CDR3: CASSYISPQYSNQPQHF
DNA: TGTGCCAGCAGCTACATTTCCCCACAGTATAGCAATCAGCCCCAGCATTTT

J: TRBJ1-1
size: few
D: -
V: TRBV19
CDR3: CASRELTGWDTEAFF
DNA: TGTGCCAGTAGAGAATTAACAGGGTGGGACACTGAAGCTTTCTTT

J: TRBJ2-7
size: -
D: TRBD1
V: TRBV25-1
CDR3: CASSEAVGQGFPYEQYF
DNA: TGTGCCAGCAGTGAAGCTGTGGGACAGGGGTTCCCCTACGAGCAGTACTTC

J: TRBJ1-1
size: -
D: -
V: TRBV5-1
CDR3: CASSLQGLGTEAFF
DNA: TGCGCCAGCAGCTTACAGGGTTTGGGCACTGAAGCTTTCTTT

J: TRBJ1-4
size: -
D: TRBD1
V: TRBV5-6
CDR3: CASSLFGQGRNEKLFF
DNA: TGTGCCAGCAGCTTGTTTGGACAGGGAAGGAATGAAAAACTGTTTTTT

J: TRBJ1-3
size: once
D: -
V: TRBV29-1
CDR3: CSVEDLKAFSGNTIYF
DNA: TGCAGCGTTGAAGATCTTAAAGCCTTCTCTGGAAACACCATATATTTT

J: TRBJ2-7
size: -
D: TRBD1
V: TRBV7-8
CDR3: CASTLWDGDRGREQYF
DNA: TGTGCCAGCACCCTATGGGATGGGGACAGGGGGCGTGAGCAGTACTTC

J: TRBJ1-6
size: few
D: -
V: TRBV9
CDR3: CASSVQQVNSPLHF
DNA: TGTGCCAGCAGCGTCCAACAAGTCAATTCACCCCTCCACTTT

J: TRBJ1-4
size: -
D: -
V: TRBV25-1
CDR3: CASTPQTGNEKLFF
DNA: TGTGCCAGTACCCCACAGACGGGAAATGAAAAACTGTTTTTT

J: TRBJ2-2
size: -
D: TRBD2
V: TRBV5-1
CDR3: CASSLMTSGGELFF
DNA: TGCGCCAGCAGCCTGATGACTAGCGGCGGGGAGCTGTTTTTT

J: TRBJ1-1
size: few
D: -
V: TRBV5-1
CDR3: CASSLESEAFF
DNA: TGCGCCAGCAGCTTAGAGTCTGAAGCTTTCTTT

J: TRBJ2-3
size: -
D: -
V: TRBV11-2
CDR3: CASSLAGGGADTQYF
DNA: TGTGCCAGCAGCTTAGCAGGGGGAGGAGCAGATACGCAGTATTTT

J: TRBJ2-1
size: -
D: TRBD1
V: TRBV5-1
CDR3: CASSPGTGLNNEQFF
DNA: TGCGCCAGCAGCCCCGGGACAGGGCTTAACAATGAGCAGTTCTTC

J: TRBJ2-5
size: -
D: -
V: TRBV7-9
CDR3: CASSLEVAGFRESQYF
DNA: TGTGCCAGCAGCTTAGAGGTGGCCGGATTTCGGGAGTCCCAGTACTTC

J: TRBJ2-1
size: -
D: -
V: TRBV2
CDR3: CASSEYLPSSYNEQFF
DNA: TGTGCCAGCAGTGAATATCTCCCCAGCTCCTACAATGAGCAGTTCTTC

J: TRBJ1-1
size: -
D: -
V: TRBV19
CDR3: CASSIADGDTEAFF
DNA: TGTGCCAGTAGTATCGCAGACGGAGACACTGAAGCTTTCTTT

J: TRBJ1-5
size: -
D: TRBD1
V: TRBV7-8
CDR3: CASSLLTTRDRLNQPQHF
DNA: TGTGCCAGCAGCCTACTGACTACCCGGGACAGGCTCAATCAGCCCCAGCATTTT

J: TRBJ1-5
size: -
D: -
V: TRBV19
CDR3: CASHGREASNQPQHF
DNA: TGTGCCAGTCATGGCAGGGAAGCTAGCAATCAGCCCCAGCATTTT

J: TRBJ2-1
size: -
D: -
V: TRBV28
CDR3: CASRVGATYNEQFF
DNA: TGTGCCAGCAGAGTGGGGGCCACCTACAATGAGCAGTTCTTC

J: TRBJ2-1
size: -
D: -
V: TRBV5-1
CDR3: CASSLTPRQGGYNEQFF
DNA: TGCGCCAGCAGCTTGACCCCTCGGCAGGGTGGCTACAATGAGCAGTTCTTC

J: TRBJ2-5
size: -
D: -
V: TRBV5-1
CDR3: CASSLGDGGMKQETQYF
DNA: TGCGCCAGCAGCTTGGGCGATGGGGGGATGAAACAAGAGACCCAGTACTTC

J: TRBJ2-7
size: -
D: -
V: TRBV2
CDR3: CASIPGYFTYEQYF
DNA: TGTGCCAGCATCCCAGGGTATTTCACCTACGAGCAGTACTTC

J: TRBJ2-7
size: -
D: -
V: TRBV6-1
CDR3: CASTWTTEGREQYF
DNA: TGTGCCAGCACTTGGACTACCGAAGGGAGGGAGCAGTACTTC

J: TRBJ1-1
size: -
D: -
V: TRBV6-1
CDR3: CASSETGEAFF
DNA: TGTGCCAGCAGTGAGACAGGCGAAGCTTTCTTT

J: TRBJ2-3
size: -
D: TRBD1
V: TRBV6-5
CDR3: CASSFGTGFGKYF
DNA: TGTGCCAGCAGTTTCGGGACAGGGTTCGGGAAGTATTTT

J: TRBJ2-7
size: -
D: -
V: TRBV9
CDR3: CASSPLPQGSYEQYF
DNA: TGTGCCAGCAGCCCCCTCCCACAGGGATCCTACGAGCAGTACTTC

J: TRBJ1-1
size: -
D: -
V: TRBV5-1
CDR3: CASRRKTGTWNTEAFF
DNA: TGCGCCAGCAGACGGAAAACCGGGACATGGAACACTGAAGCTTTCTTT

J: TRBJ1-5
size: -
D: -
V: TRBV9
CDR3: CASSLSGNSNQPQHF
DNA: TGTGCCAGCAGCCTAAGCGGCAATAGCAATCAGCCCCAGCATTTT

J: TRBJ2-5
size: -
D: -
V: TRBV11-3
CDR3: CASSADSETQYF
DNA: TGTGCCAGCAGCGCCGACAGTGAGACCCAGTACTTC

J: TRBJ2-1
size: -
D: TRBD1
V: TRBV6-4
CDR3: CASSDLQGASYNEQFF
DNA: TGTGCCAGCAGTGACTTACAGGGGGCCAGCTACAATGAGCAGTTCTTC

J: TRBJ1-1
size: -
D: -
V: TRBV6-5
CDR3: CASSAGGDTEAFF
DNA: TGTGCCAGCAGTGCCGGGGGAGATACTGAAGCTTTCTTT

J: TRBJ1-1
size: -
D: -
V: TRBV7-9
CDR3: CASSLSGTEAFF
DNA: TGTGCCAGCAGCTTATCAGGCACTGAAGCTTTCTTT

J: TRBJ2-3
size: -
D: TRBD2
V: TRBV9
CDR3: CASSVGTSPSTDTQYF
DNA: TGTGCCAGCAGCGTAGGGACTAGCCCTAGCACAGATACGCAGTATTTT

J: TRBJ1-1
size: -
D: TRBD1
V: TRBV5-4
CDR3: CASRQGEIYEAFF
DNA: TGTGCCAGCAGACAGGGGGAGATTTATGAAGCTTTCTTT

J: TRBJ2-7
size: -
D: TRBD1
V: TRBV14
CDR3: CASSQATGGSYEQYF
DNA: TGTGCCAGCAGCCAAGCTACAGGGGGCTCCTACGAGCAGTACTTC

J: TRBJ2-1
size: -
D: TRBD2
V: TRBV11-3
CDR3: CASSPGRTSGSSNEQFF
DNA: TGTGCCAGCAGCCCGGGACGGACTAGCGGGAGTTCCAATGAGCAGTTCTTC

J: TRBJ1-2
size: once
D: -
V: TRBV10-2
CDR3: CASSDGGDYGYTF
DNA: TGCGCCAGCAGTGACGGGGGTGACTATGGCTACACCTTC

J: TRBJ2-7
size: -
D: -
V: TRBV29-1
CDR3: CSVENTGTTYEQYF
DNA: TGCAGCGTTGAAAACACAGGAACGACCTACGAGCAGTACTTC

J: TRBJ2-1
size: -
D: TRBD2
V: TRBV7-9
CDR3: CASSLRLAGYYNEQFF
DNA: TGTGCCAGCAGCTTACGGCTAGCGGGATACTACAATGAGCAGTTCTTC

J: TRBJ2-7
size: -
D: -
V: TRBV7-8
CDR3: CASSSDGLSYEQYF
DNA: TGTGCCAGCAGTTCAGACGGACTATCCTACGAGCAGTACTTC

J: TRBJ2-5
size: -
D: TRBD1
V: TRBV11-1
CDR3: CASSFDGTGGETQYF
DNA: TGTGCCAGCAGCTTCGACGGGACAGGGGGAGAGACCCAGTACTTC

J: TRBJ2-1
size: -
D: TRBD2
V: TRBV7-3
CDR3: CASRFSPGGIDEQFF
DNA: TGTGCCAGCAGGTTTTCCCCGGGGGGGATCGATGAGCAGTTCTTC